The entry below gives a single T cell receptor (beta chain) sequence along with its context. Its antigen is not identified. The data originate from a study of T cell responses to AZD1222 COVID-19 vaccine. Study at large: Second-dose intervals near 4 or 12 weeks were combined.

CDR1 is SQVTM, CDR2 ANQGSEA, per germline. The V and J ends lost 4 bases and 1 base respectively, with 10 bases between them. The CDR3 totals 13 residues. Findings of the study overall: All repertoire sampling was performed exclusively after the peak T cell response. Donors skewed white British and female; clonal diversity was possibly underestimated. At baseline, just 5 or 6 AZD1222 recipients tested seropositive.

TCRdb keeps only in-frame clones here, not all; method: immunoSEQ multiplex PCR. The profile covers just under 90,000 clones, with roughly 87% appearing a single time and 5.8% taken by the ten largest. The TCR originated in an adult in good health. V and J are TRBV29-1 and TRBJ1-1; TRBD1 might be the D (5 bases). The starting material was peripheral blood, obtained on day 0 of AZD1222 vaccination. The CDR3 sequence is CSVGDSPNTEAFF. The CDR3 region has the DNA TGCAGCGTTGGGGACTCGCCGAACACTGAAGCTTTCTTT.